In this sample, the clone carrying this TCR beta chain turned up a few times. No antigen is known for it. CDR1 is DFQATT and CDR2 is SNEGSKA in the germline V gene (reference sequence). V was clipped by 1 base and J by 1 base, with 9 bases between them. There are 14 residues in the CDR3. The TCR beta cDNA libraries carried unique molecular identifiers. Each batch of about 0.85 to 10 million T cells produced hundreds of thousands of cDNA molecules. In TCRdb, the PCR reads were re-called with MiXCR into one record per CDR3 protein. The data hold about 820,000 distinct CDR3 sequences, with 53% observed a single time. The sample belongs to a study of post-analysis software for immune sequencing data. Study at large: As for disease course, relapsing-remitting, secondary progressive and progressive-relapsing multiple sclerosis were all included. Study results and caveats: When compared against controls, multiple sclerosis patients showed significantly lower normalized Chao1 diversity. Roughly 5 TRBV segments, TRBV5-6, TRBV5-1 and TRBV20-1 among them, were found more frequent in patients than controls. Batch-mates among the samples co-clustered strongly by F measure.

The TCR originated in a girl aged 5-17 years with multiple sclerosis. What was sequenced was blood. The chain joins TRBV20-1 to TRBJ2-3; D is unresolved. This CDR3 is CSARALERTDTQYF. The DNA for the CDR3 is TGCAGTGCTAGAGCGCTGGAGCGCACAGATACGCAGTATTTT.